This T cell receptor (beta chain) was sequenced for a study of T cell responses to AZD1222 COVID-19 vaccine. Measured with immunoSEQ multiplex PCR; TCRdb has only the in-frame clones, and not every one. The sample includes some 88,000 clones, roughly nine tenths of them seen just once. Here the sequenced sample was peripheral blood, taken 28 days after the second AZD1222 dose. The receptor was isolated from an adult who received the AZD1222 COVID-19 vaccine.

Here the CDR3 DNA reads TGTGCCTGGAGTGTCCCGGGACGAAACCAAATGGCCTCACCCCTCCACTTT. It codes for CAWSVPGRNQMASPLHF. The chain combines TRBV30 with TRBJ1-6, with D tentatively TRBD1 (5 bases). The CDR3 loop spans 17 amino acids. Trimming stripped 0 bases from V and 10 bases from J, with 22 bases between. CDR1 and CDR2 from the germline V gene are GTSNPN and SVGIG (reference sequence).